These 27 T cell receptor beta chains originate from one sample sequenced in a study of blood T cell repertoires in COVID-19. Using immunoSEQ multiplex PCR, the repertoire was profiled, and TCRdb retains in-frame clones only, with some absent. The repertoire holds some 70,000 clones, with roughly 71% as singletons. The material sequenced was peripheral blood. The receptors stem from a man aged 55 to 69 with COVID-19, enrolled during active disease.

The sample holds a few counts of this clone. The chain uses TRBV12-5 and TRBJ1-4; no clear D gene. The CDR3 covers 14 residues. Trimming removed 5 bases at V and 4 bases at J, with 11 bases between. The germline CDR1 and CDR2 sequences are LGHNT and FRNRAP. CDR3 nucleotide sequence: TGTGCTAGTGGTCCAGACACCATTAATGAAAAACTGTTTTTT. This sequence encodes CASGPDTINEKLFF.

This clone showed up many times. DNA of the CDR3: TGTGCCAGCAGCCTCTACCCAGGCTCTGGAAACACCATATATTTT. Translation gives CASSLYPGSGNTIYF. The chain links TRBV11-3 to TRBJ1-3, with D hard to call. The CDR3 spans 15 residues. V was trimmed by 5 bases and J by 0 bases, leaving 11 bases between them. CDR1 and CDR2 (germline): SGHNT, YENEEA.

The rearrangement uses TRBV28 and TRBJ2-7; TRBD1 might be the D (5 bases). This CDR3 is 11 amino acids long. The germline V and J ends were trimmed by 3 bases and 5 bases, with 5 bases remaining between them. Germline CDR1 is MDHEN and CDR2 is SYDVKM. CDR3: CASSLGHEQYF. As DNA, the CDR3 is TGTGCCAGCAGTTTGGGGCACGAGCAGTACTTC.

The chain couples TRBV12-3 or TRBV12-4 to TRBJ1-1; TRBD1 aligns across 9 bases. The V segment lost 0 bases and the J segment 12 bases; nucleotides outside the gene matches: 5. The CDR3 consists of 13 residues. The CDR3 reads CASSLARDREPFF. CDR3 DNA: TGTGCCAGCAGTTTAGCGCGGGACAGGGAACCTTTCTTT.

The chain couples TRBV2 to TRBJ1-2; no reliable D call. Germline CDR1 is SNHLY and CDR2 is FYNNEI. The germline V and J ends were trimmed by 1 base and 7 bases, with 13 bases remaining between them. The CDR3 spans 14 residues. The CDR3 sequence: CASSEGGQVGGYTF. As DNA, the CDR3 is TGTGCCAGCAGTGAAGGCGGGCAGGTCGGTGGCTACACCTTC.

The rearrangement joins TRBV19 to TRBJ2-3; a weak D match, TRBD1 (6 bases). This CDR3 contains 16 residues. V was shortened by 1 base and J by 3 bases, with 14 bases between the two germline ends. CDR1 and CDR2 from the germline V gene are LNHDA and SQIVND (reference sequence). The CDR3 sequence is CASSIGPGDRTDTQYF. The CDR3 DNA follows: TGTGCCAGTAGTATAGGTCCAGGGGATCGGACAGATACGCAGTATTTT. The full variable domain, in which reference TRBV19 and TRBJ2-3 provide the parts outside the CDR3, is DGGITQSPKYLFRKEGQNVTLSCEQNLNHDAMYWYRQDPGQGLRLIYYSQIVNDFQKGDIAEGYSVSREKKESFPLTVTSAQKNPTAFYLCASSIGPGDRTDTQYFGPGTRLTVL.

V is TRBV5-6 and J is TRBJ1-2; 9 bases fit TRBD1. The germline gives CDR1 SGHDT, CDR2 YYEEEE. This CDR3 region has 16 residues. V dropped 4 bases and J dropped 1; count of bases not matched to a gene: 8. The CDR3 nucleotides read TGTGCCAGCAGCAAATGGGACAGGGATCTTAACTATGGCTACACCTTC. Residues: CASSKWDRDLNYGYTF.

The chain links TRBV3-1 (or the pseudogene TRBV3-2) to TRBJ2-5; D might be TRBD2 (5 bases). Germline CDR1 reads LGHDT; CDR2 reads YNNKEL (reference sequence). The CDR3 contains 15 residues. With 6 bases removed from V and 4 bases from J, the gap between germline ends came to 18 bases. The CDR3 loop reads CASRPPGVAGETQYF. CDR3 bases: TGTGCCAGCAGACCCCCCGGGGTAGCTGGAGAGACCCAGTACTTC.

The chain has TRBV11-3 and TRBJ2-1; TRBD2 matches at 14 bases. The CDR3 extends over 15 amino acids. Germline V gives CDR1 SGHNT, CDR2 YENEEA. V gave up 6 bases and J gave up 6 bases; unmatched junction bases: 4. In DNA form, the CDR3 reads TGTGCCAGCAGGATCGGACTAGCGGGAGGCAATGAGCAGTTCTTC. It encodes CASRIGLAGGNEQFF.

The chain is built from TRBV30 and TRBJ2-5; the D gene is possibly TRBD2 (5 bases). This CDR3 is 13 amino acids long. Trimming left V 0 bases short and J 7 bases short, with 12 bases between. Germline V lookup: CDR1 GTSNPN, CDR2 SVGIG (reference sequence). CDR3 coding DNA: TGTGCCTGGAGTGTAGCGGACCCAGGGACCCAGTACTTC. Translated, it gives CAWSVADPGTQYF.

This clone was seen once. The CDR3 spells CASSPPGGRGNEQYF. The CDR3 nucleotides are TGTGCCAGCAGCCCCCCCGGGGGAAGAGGGAACGAGCAGTACTTC. The chain has TRBV7-9 and TRBJ2-7; D is possibly TRBD2 (6 bases). Trimming pared 5 bases from V and 5 bases from J, leaving 19 bases between. CDR3 length: 15 amino acids. Germline values: CDR1 SEHNR, CDR2 FQNEAQ (reference sequence).

The V call is TRBV2, the J call TRBJ2-1; 7 nucleotides agree with TRBD2. Germline V gene data show CDR1 as SNHLY and CDR2 as FYNNEI. The CDR3 loop spans 13 amino acids. V lost 5 bases, J lost 5 bases, and 3 bases stayed unmatched. DNA of the CDR3: TGTGCCAGCAGTCTAGCGGCTGACAATGAGCAGTTCTTC. It codes for CASSLAADNEQFF.

The chain is built from TRBV11-2 and TRBJ2-2; TRBD2 agrees at 9 bases. Germline CDR1 and CDR2: SGHAT and FQNNGV. After removal of 4 bases from V and 8 bases from J, the junction contained 14 bases not matched to a gene. The CDR3 has 17 amino acids. This CDR3 is CASSSPRDSSGRGELFF. The CDR3 nucleotides are TGTGCCAGCAGCTCGCCCCGTGATTCCAGCGGGAGGGGGGAGCTGTTTTTT.

This chain links TRBV11-2 with TRBJ2-2, with D possibly being TRBD1 (5 bases). This CDR3 has 15 amino acids. V was trimmed by 4 bases and J by 4 bases, leaving 13 bases between them. CDR1 and CDR2 (germline): SGHAT, FQNNGV. In nucleotides, the CDR3 is TGTGCCAGCAGCTCCTCGGACACTGGCACCGGGGAGCTGTTTTTT. Its translation is CASSSSDTGTGELFF.

The chain combines TRBV7-3 with TRBJ1-6; 9 bases match TRBD1. This CDR3 has 14 residues. Germline CDR1 and CDR2: SGHTA and FQGTGA. Trimming removed 5 bases from V and 10 bases from J; junction bases left unmatched: 6. CDR3 nucleotides: TGTGCCAGCAGCCCGGGACAGGGTGGATCACCCCTCCACTTT. Encoded protein: CASSPGQGGSPLHF.

The chain links TRBV19 to TRBJ2-3; 9 nucleotides agree with TRBD2. V dropped 6 bases and J dropped 3; count of bases not matched to a gene: 7. Germline V gene lookup returns CDR1 LNHDA and CDR2 SQIVND (reference sequence). The CDR3 spans 15 residues. In DNA form, the CDR3 reads TGTGCCAGTAGCCTGCGGGGGGGCCGGACAGATACGCAGTATTTT. Translation: CASSLRGGRTDTQYF.

The V gene is TRBV11-3, the J gene TRBJ2-5; 12 bases align to TRBD1. Germline values: CDR1 SGHNT, CDR2 YENEEA. This CDR3 is built from 15 residues. V shed 5 bases, J shed 5 bases, and the junction held 6 bases outside the gene matches. The CDR3: CASSTGTGGLETQYF. CDR3 DNA sequence: TGTGCCAGCAGCACCGGGACAGGGGGCTTGGAGACCCAGTACTTC. Drawing the rest from reference TRBV11-3 and TRBJ2-5, the complete variable domain is EAGVVQSPRYKIIEKKQPVAFWCNPISGHNTLYWYLQNLGQGPELLIRYENEEAVDDSQLPKDRFSAERLKGVDSTLKIQPAELGDSAVYLCASSTGTGGLETQYFGPGTRLLVL.

The rearrangement uses TRBV5-5 and TRBJ1-5, with 7 positions matching TRBD1. V gave up 3 bases and J gave up 3 bases; unmatched junction bases: 3. This CDR3 has 14 residues. Per germline, CDR1 SGHKS and CDR2 YYEKEE (reference sequence). CDR3 sequence: CASSSGTDNQPQHF. The CDR3 coding sequence is TGTGCCAGCAGCTCCGGGACAGACAATCAGCCCCAGCATTTT. The variable domain in full, completed from reference TRBV5-5 and TRBJ1-5, reads DAGVTQSPTHLIKTRGQQVTLRCSPISGHKSVSWYQQVLGQGPQFIFQYYEKEERGRGNFPDRFSARQFPNYSSELNVNALLLGDSALYLCASSSGTDNQPQHFGDGTRLSIL.

The V and J genes are TRBV5-1 and TRBJ2-2; D ambiguous. Germline CDR1 and CDR2: SGHRS and YFSETQ. CDR3 size: 15 residues. V lost 5 bases to trimming and J lost 2 bases, with 13 bases between them. The CDR3: CASSQTNGNTGELFF. CDR3 sequence (DNA): TGCGCCAGCAGTCAGACAAATGGAAACACCGGGGAGCTGTTTTTT.

The V gene is TRBV6-1, the J gene TRBJ2-2; D remains unclear. The V and J ends lost 3 bases and 6 bases respectively, with 17 bases between them. Germline V gene lookup returns CDR1 MNHNS and CDR2 SASEGT. There are 16 residues in the CDR3. The DNA for the CDR3 is TGTGCCAGCAGTGATTTGACACGCCCCAAAGCCGGGGAGCTGTTTTTT. Amino acids: CASSDLTRPKAGELFF.

For the CDR3, the DNA is TGTGCCAGCTTTCAGGGGAACTATGGCTACACCTTC. Amino acid sequence: CASFQGNYGYTF. V and J are TRBV6-5 and TRBJ1-2, with D possibly matching TRBD1 (6 bases). Trimming left V 8 bases short and J 2 bases short, with 9 bases between. Germline V gene lookup returns CDR1 MNHEY and CDR2 SVGAGI. The length of the CDR3 is 12 residues.

This clone was counted once. The rearrangement uses TRBV7-9 and TRBJ2-7; TRBD2 aligns across 7 bases. The V gene's germline CDR1 is SEHNR and CDR2 FQNEAQ (reference sequence). The CDR3 is made up of 15 amino acids. The ends lost 1 base at V and 5 bases at J; junction bases unmatched: 8. The CDR3 spells CASSLVGLAGDEQYF. The CDR3 coding sequence is TGTGCCAGCAGCTTAGTGGGTCTGGCGGGGGACGAGCAGTACTTC. Based on the CDR3 plus reference TRBV7-9 and TRBJ2-7, the full variable domain is DTGVSQNPRHKITKRGQNVTFRCDPISEHNRLYWYRQTLGQGPEFLTYFQNEAQLEKSRLLSDRFSAERPKGSFSTLEIQRTEQGDSAMYLCASSLVGLAGDEQYFGPGTRLTVT.

This chain links TRBV7-3 with TRBJ1-6, with D perhaps matching TRBD1 (5 bases). Germline V gene data show CDR1 as SGHTA and CDR2 as FQGTGA. This CDR3 has 15 residues. Trimming took 0 bases from V and 9 from J, leaving 12 bases between them. The CDR3 DNA reads as TGTGCCAGCAGCTTAACCGTCGGGGGACGTTCACCCCTCCACTTT. Encoded protein: CASSLTVGGRSPLHF.

This sequence joins TRBV30 and TRBJ1-1, with unresolved D. The V end lost 0 bases, the J end lost 0 bases, and 8 bases lay between the germline ends. From germline, CDR1 is GTSNPN and CDR2 SVGIG (reference sequence). This CDR3 spans 14 amino acids. The CDR3 loop reads CAWSVSGVNTEAFF. The CDR3 DNA sequence: TGTGCCTGGAGTGTATCCGGGGTGAACACTGAAGCTTTCTTT.

This chain links TRBV5-1 with TRBJ2-7; 12 bases align to TRBD2. V shed 3 bases, J shed 6 bases, and the junction held 4 bases outside the gene matches. The germline V gene encodes CDR1 SGHRS and CDR2 YFSETQ. CDR3 length: 14 amino acids. CDR3 nucleotides: TGCGCCAGCAGCTCTAGCGGGGGGGCTCCCGAGCAGTACTTC. This codes for CASSSSGGAPEQYF. Looking up the rest from reference TRBV5-1 and TRBJ2-7 gives the full variable domain: KAGVTQTPRYLIKTRGQQVTLSCSPISGHRSVSWYQQTPGQGLQFLFEYFSETQRNKGNFPGRFSGRQFSNSRSEMNVSTLELGDSALYLCASSSSGGAPEQYFGPGTRLTVT.

This chain uses TRBV2 with TRBJ1-2, with TRBD1 matching over 9 bases. The CDR3 extends over 13 amino acids. The trim removed 6 bases at V and 2 bases at J, leaving 1 base unmatched. CDR1 is SNHLY, CDR2 FYNNEI, per germline. The CDR3 bases are TGTGCCAGCAGGGGACAGGGAAACTATGGCTACACCTTC. Translating gives CASRGQGNYGYTF.

The genes are TRBV5-5 and TRBJ2-1, with a weak D call TRBD1 (6 bases). The V gene's germline CDR1 is SGHKS and CDR2 YYEKEE (reference sequence). The CDR3 contains 13 residues. V was pared by 1 base and J by 13 bases, with 15 bases between. CDR3 region: CASSLRGHYSQFF. The CDR3 DNA is TGTGCCAGCAGCTTGAGGGGACACTACTCACAGTTCTTC.